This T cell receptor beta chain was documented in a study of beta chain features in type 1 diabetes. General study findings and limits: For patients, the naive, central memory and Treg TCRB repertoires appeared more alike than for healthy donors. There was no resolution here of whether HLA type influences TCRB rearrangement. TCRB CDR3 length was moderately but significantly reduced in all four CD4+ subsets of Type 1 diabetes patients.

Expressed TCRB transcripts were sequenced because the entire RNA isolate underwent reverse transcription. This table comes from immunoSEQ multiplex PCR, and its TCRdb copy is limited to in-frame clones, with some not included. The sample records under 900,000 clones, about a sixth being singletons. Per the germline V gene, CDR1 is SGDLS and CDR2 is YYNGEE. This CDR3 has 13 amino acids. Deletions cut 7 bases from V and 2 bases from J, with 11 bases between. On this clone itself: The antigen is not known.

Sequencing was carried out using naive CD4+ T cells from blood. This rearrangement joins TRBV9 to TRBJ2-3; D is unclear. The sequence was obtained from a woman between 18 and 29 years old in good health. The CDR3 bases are TGTGCCAGCGCTCTCAGAAACACAGATACGCAGTATTTT. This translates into CASALRNTDTQYF.